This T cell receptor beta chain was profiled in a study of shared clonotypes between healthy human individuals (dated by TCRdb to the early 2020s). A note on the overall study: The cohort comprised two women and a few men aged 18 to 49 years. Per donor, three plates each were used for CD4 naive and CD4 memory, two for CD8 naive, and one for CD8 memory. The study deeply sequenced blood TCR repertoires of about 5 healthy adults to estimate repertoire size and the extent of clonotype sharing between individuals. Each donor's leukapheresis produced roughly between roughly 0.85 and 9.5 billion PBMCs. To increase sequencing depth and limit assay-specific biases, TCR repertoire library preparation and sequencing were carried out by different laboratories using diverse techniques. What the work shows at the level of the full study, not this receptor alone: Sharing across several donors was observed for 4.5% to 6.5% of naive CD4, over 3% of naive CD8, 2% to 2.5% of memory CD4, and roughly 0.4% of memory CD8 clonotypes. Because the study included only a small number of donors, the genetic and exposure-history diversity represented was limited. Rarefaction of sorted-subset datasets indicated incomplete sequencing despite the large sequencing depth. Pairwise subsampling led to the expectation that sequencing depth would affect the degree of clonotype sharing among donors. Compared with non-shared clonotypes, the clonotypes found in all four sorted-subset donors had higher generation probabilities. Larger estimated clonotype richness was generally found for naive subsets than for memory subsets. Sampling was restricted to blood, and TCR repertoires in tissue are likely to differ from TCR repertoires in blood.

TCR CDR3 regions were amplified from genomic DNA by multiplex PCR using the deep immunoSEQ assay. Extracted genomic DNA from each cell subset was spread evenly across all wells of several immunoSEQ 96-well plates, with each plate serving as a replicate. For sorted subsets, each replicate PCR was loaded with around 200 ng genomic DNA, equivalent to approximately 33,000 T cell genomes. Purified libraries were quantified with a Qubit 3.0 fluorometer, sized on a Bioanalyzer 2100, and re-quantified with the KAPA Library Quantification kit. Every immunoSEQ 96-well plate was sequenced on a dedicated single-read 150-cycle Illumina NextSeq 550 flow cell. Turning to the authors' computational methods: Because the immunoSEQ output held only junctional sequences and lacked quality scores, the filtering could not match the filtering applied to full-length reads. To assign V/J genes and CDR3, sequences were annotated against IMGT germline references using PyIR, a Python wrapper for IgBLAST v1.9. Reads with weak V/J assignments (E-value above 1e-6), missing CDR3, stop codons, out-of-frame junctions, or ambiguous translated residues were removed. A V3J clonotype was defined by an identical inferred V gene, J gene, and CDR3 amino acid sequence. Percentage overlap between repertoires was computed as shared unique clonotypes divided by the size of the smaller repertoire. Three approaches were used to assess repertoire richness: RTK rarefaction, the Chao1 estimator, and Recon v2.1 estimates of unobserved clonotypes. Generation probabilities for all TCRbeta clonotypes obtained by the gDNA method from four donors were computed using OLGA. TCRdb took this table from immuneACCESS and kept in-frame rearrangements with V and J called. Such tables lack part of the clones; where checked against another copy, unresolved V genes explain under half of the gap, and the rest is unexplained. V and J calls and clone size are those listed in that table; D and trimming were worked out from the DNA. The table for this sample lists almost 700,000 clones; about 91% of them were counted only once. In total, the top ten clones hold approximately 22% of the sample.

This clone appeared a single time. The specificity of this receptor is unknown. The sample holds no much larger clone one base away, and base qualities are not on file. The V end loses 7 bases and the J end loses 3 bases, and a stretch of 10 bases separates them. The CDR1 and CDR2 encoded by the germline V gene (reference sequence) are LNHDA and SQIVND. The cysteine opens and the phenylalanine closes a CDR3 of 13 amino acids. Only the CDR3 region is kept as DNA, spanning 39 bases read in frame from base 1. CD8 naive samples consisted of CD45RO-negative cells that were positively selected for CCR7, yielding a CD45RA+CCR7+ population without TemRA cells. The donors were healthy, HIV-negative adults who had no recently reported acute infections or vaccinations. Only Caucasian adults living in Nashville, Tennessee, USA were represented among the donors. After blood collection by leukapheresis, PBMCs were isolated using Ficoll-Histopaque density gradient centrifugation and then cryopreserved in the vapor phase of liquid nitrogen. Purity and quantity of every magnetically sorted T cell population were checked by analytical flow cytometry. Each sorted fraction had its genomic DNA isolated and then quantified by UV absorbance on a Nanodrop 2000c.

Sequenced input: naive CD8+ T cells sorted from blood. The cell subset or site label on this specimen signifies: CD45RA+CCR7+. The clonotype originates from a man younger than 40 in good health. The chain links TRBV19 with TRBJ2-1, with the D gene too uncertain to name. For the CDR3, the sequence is CASTSGVYNEQFF. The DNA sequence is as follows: TGTGCCAGTACCAGTGGTGTCTACAATGAGCAGTTCTTC.